This is a list of T cell receptor beta chains from one sample in a study of CD8 T cells in Susac syndrome. TCRdb reanalysed the immunoSEQ multiplex PCR reads using MiXCR and keeps one entry per CDR3 protein. The sample carries about 400,000 distinct CDR3 sequences, approximately 85% recorded once. The sequencing input was CD8+ T cells from PBMCs. The receptors originated from a human donor with multiple sclerosis. Both conserved end residues are part of each CDR3. The order of the fields is V gene, D gene, clone size, J gene, CDR3 DNA, CDR3 protein. D genes are given only for firm matches. Part of the rows lack a size; the others show once, few, many or a class for expanded clones.

TRBV15	-	-	TRBJ2-1	TGTGCCACCAGCACTTTGAGCAGGGGATTTCTTGATGAGCAGTTCTTC	CATSTLSRGFLDEQFF
TRBV9	TRBD2	-	TRBJ2-3	TGTGCCAGCAGCAGTAGTGGCGGGAGGACAGATACGCAGTATTTT	CASSSSGGRTDTQYF
TRBV10-3	TRBD1	-	TRBJ2-7	TGTGCTTCGGGGACAGGGGGCTCCTACGAGCAGTACTTC	CASGTGGSYEQYF
TRBV7-6	-	-	TRBJ2-1	TGTGCCAGCAGCTTAGACGGGCTAGGGGGGGGAACCTACAATGAGCAGTTCTTC	CASSLDGLGGGTYNEQFF
TRBV27	-	-	TRBJ1-3	TGTGCCAGCAGTCCCCTGGATGGAAACACCATATATTTT	CASSPLDGNTIYF
TRBV6-1	TRBD1	-	TRBJ1-2	TGTGCCAGCAGTGAAGCGCTAGGAGACAGGGTCGGTGGCTACACCTTC	CASSEALGDRVGGYTF
TRBV3-1	TRBD2	-	TRBJ2-2	TGTGCCAGCAGCCAAGGGCTAGCGGGAGTAACCGGGGAGCTGTTTTTT	CASSQGLAGVTGELFF
TRBV4-1	-	-	TRBJ2-7	TGCGCCAGCAGCCAGGGCGAATACGAGCAGTACTTC	CASSQGEYEQYF
TRBV11-2	-	-	TRBJ1-1	TGTGCCAGCAGCTTAAACAGGGACGGAATGAACACTGAAGCTTTCTTT	CASSLNRDGMNTEAFF
TRBV4-1	TRBD1	-	TRBJ2-1	TGCGCCAGCAGCCAAAGGGGACAGGGGGCGTACAATGAGCAGTTCTTC	CASSQRGQGAYNEQFF
TRBV13	-	once	TRBJ2-4	TGTGCCAGCAGCTTAGCCGGGGAAAACATTCAGTACTTC	CASSLAGENIQYF
TRBV4-1	TRBD2	once	TRBJ2-5	TGCGCCAGCAGCCAAGTCGGGGAGGGAGAGACCCAGTACTTC	CASSQVGEGETQYF
TRBV29-1	TRBD1	-	TRBJ2-1	TGCAGCGCCCTCGGGACAGGGGTATGGAATGAGCAGTTCTTC	CSALGTGVWNEQFF
TRBV5-6	-	-	TRBJ1-1	TGTGCCAGCAGCTTGCTGGCAGGGATCACTGAAGCTTTCTTT	CASSLLAGITEAFF
TRBV20-1	-	once	TRBJ2-7	TGCAGTGCTAGAGTGAGTAATTCCTACGAGCAGTACTTC	CSARVSNSYEQYF
TRBV7-6	TRBD1	-	TRBJ2-7	TGTGCCAGCAGCGGACAGGGGATCTACGAGCAGTACTTC	CASSGQGIYEQYF
TRBV12-3/TRBV12-4	TRBD1	once	TRBJ2-2	TGTGCCAGCAGTTTATTAGATGGGACAGGGGGCGACACCGGGGAGCTGTTTTTT	CASSLLDGTGGDTGELFF
TRBV7-9	TRBD2	-	TRBJ2-1	TGTGCCAGCAGCTCAACCGGGACTAGCGGGAATGAGCAGTTCTTC	CASSSTGTSGNEQFF
TRBV2	-	-	TRBJ1-3	TGTGCCAGCAGGAGGGTAGACCTCGGAAACACCATATATTTT	CASRRVDLGNTIYF
TRBV4-1	TRBD2	-	TRBJ2-1	TGCGCCAGCAGCCAATCCCCAGGGACTAGCGGGTATTACAATGAGCAGTTCTTC	CASSQSPGTSGYYNEQFF
TRBV29-1	-	-	TRBJ2-1	TGCAGCGTTGAAGCTGGAGCTGGGAGCTCCTACAATGAGCAGTTCTTC	CSVEAGAGSSYNEQFF
TRBV15	-	-	TRBJ2-3	TGTGCCACCAGCAGAGGCCCCTCAGATACGCAGTATTTT	CATSRGPSDTQYF
TRBV13	-	-	TRBJ1-6	TGTGCCAGCAGCTTTAGTTGGGGCAGAAATTCACATCTCCACTTT	CASSFSWGRNSHLHF
TRBV7-8	TRBD2	-	TRBJ2-2	TGTGCCAGCAGTACTAGCGCCGCGAACACCGGGGAGCTGTTTTTT	CASSTSAANTGELFF
TRBV27	-	-	TRBJ1-2	TGTGCCAGCAAAGCCCGGGATCACTATGGCTACACCTTC	CASKARDHYGYTF
TRBV18	-	-	TRBJ2-7	TGTGCCAGCAGGACGAGGGAGGAAAGGGAGCAGTACTTC	CASRTREEREQYF
TRBV14	-	few	TRBJ2-1	TGTGCCAGCAGCGAGATCTTCAATGAGCAGTTCTTC	CASSEIFNEQFF
TRBV2	TRBD2	-	TRBJ2-7	TGTGCCAGCAGCGGGGGGTCCTCCGAGCAGTACTTC	CASSGGSSEQYF
TRBV2	-	-	TRBJ2-2	TGTGCCAGCAGTGAATCCGACGACACCTACCTGGGCACCGGGGAGCTGTTTTTT	CASSESDDTYLGTGELFF
TRBV11-2	-	-	TRBJ2-5	TGTGCCAGCAGTCCCTGGGGGAGGCAAGAGACCCAGTACTTC	CASSPWGRQETQYF
TRBV4-2	-	few	TRBJ1-5	TGTGCCAGCAGCCAAGAAGAAGGGGCGGAGAGCAATCAGCCCCAGCATTTT	CASSQEEGAESNQPQHF
TRBV29-1	-	-	TRBJ1-1	TGCAGCGTTGTGTATATGAACACTGAAGCTTTCTTT	CSVVYMNTEAFF
TRBV5-6	-	-	TRBJ1-5	TGTGCCAGCAGCTTTTACGATTATAGCAATCAGCCCCAGCATTTT	CASSFYDYSNQPQHF
TRBV19	-	-	TRBJ1-2	TGTGCCACCGGACCGGGGTTCGACTATGGCTACACCTTC	CATGPGFDYGYTF
TRBV25-1	-	-	TRBJ2-3	TGTGCCAGCAGTGAGAACCCTGGGTTGAAAGGGCGGCATACGCAGTATTTT	CASSENPGLKGRHTQYF
TRBV7-2	-	-	TRBJ1-4	TGTGCCAGCAGCCAAGCCGACACGGCCTATGAAAAACTGTTTTTT	CASSQADTAYEKLFF
TRBV10-3	TRBD1	-	TRBJ2-5	TGTGCCATCAGTGAGACGGGACAGGTAGAGACCCAGTACTTC	CAISETGQVETQYF
TRBV27	-	once	TRBJ2-7	TGTGCCAGCAGTTTATGGCAGGGCGCAGACGAGCAGTACTTC	CASSLWQGADEQYF
TRBV29-1	-	-	TRBJ1-1	TGCAGCGTTGAAGATCTCAGGAGTGGTGAAGCTTTCTTT	CSVEDLRSGEAFF
TRBV20-1	TRBD1	-	TRBJ2-7	TGCAGTGCTGGTCGGGACAGGGAGACCTACGAGCAGTACTTC	CSAGRDRETYEQYF
TRBV27	-	-	TRBJ2-7	TGTGCCAGCAGTTTTGGGCCCCCGGAGAGGGGATTGTCCTACGAGCAGTACTTC	CASSFGPPERGLSYEQYF
TRBV29-1	-	-	TRBJ2-1	TGCAGCGTTTGGGGTTCCTACAATGAGCAGTTCTTC	CSVWGSYNEQFF
TRBV10-2	TRBD1	-	TRBJ2-1	TGCGCCAGCAGTGGGACAGGGAATTCGAATGAGCAGTTCTTC	CASSGTGNSNEQFF
TRBV9	-	-	TRBJ2-2	TGTGCCAGCAGGGGGCCGAGCGGGCCGACCGGGGAGCTGTTTTTT	CASRGPSGPTGELFF
TRBV10-3	-	-	TRBJ1-2	TGTGCCATCAGTGAGGACCCCGGGAGCTATGGCTACACCTTC	CAISEDPGSYGYTF
TRBV2	-	-	TRBJ1-5	TGTGCCAGCAGTCAACGGGGCCTCAATCAGCCCCAGCATTTT	CASSQRGLNQPQHF
TRBV5-4	-	few	TRBJ1-1	TGTGCCAGCAGCGCGGCTACTGAAGCTTTCTTT	CASSAATEAFF
TRBV19	-	few	TRBJ2-6	TGTGCCAGTAGTACGGATTCCTCTGGGGCCAACGTCCTGACTTTC	CASSTDSSGANVLTF
TRBV27	-	-	TRBJ1-1	TGTGCCAGCAGTTTATCTGAGGGGCTCGTCACTGAAGCTTTCTTT	CASSLSEGLVTEAFF
TRBV25-1	-	-	TRBJ2-7	TGTGCCAGCAGTGAGATCGGCGGAGACGAGCAGTACTTC	CASSEIGGDEQYF
TRBV6-5	TRBD2	-	TRBJ2-1	TGTGCCAGCCAGAGCGGGGGGGGGTACAATGAGCAGTTCTTC	CASQSGGGYNEQFF
TRBV4-1	TRBD1	-	TRBJ2-7	TGCGCCAGCAGCCACCCAGAAGAGGACAGGTTTGGCTACGAGCAGTACTTC	CASSHPEEDRFGYEQYF
TRBV7-6	-	-	TRBJ2-3	TGTGCCAGCAGCTTAGCTTCGGGAGATACGCAGTATTTT	CASSLASGDTQYF
TRBV7-9	-	-	TRBJ1-6	TGTGCCAGCAGACCAGGAAATTCACCCCTCCACTTT	CASRPGNSPLHF
TRBV3-1	TRBD2	-	TRBJ2-2	TGTGCCAGCAGCTCCTTAGCGGGGGGAGACACCGGGGAGCTGTTTTTT	CASSSLAGGDTGELFF